This T cell receptor (beta chain) was sequenced in a study of cytomegalovirus exposure and HLA in healthy donors. Notes on the study in general: Most subjects had HLA-A and HLA-B alleles reportedly predicted accurately by TCR beta sequences.

The PCR contained 60 Vbeta and 13 Jbeta primers. Some clones are missing from TCRdb's copy, which holds only in-frame ones; the method was immunoSEQ multiplex PCR. The table shows more than 95,000 clones, with 60% to 75% occurring only once. On this clone: Its antigen remains unidentified.

When sampled, the donors appeared nominally healthy, though they likely had unrecorded immune exposures. This CDR3 has 14 amino acids. The V gene lost 4 bases and the J gene lost 11 bases, with 20 bases spanning the gap. Germline CDR1 reads SGHNT; CDR2 reads YENEEA. This receptor was taken from a female donor in good health and CMV-seropositive. This chain uses TRBV11-3 with TRBJ1-1; no reliable D call. The material sequenced was PBMCs. The CDR3 loop is CASSSLLVGGEAFF. The CDR3 nucleotides are TGTGCCAGCAGCTCATTGCTGGTGGGCGGGGAGGCTTTCTTT.